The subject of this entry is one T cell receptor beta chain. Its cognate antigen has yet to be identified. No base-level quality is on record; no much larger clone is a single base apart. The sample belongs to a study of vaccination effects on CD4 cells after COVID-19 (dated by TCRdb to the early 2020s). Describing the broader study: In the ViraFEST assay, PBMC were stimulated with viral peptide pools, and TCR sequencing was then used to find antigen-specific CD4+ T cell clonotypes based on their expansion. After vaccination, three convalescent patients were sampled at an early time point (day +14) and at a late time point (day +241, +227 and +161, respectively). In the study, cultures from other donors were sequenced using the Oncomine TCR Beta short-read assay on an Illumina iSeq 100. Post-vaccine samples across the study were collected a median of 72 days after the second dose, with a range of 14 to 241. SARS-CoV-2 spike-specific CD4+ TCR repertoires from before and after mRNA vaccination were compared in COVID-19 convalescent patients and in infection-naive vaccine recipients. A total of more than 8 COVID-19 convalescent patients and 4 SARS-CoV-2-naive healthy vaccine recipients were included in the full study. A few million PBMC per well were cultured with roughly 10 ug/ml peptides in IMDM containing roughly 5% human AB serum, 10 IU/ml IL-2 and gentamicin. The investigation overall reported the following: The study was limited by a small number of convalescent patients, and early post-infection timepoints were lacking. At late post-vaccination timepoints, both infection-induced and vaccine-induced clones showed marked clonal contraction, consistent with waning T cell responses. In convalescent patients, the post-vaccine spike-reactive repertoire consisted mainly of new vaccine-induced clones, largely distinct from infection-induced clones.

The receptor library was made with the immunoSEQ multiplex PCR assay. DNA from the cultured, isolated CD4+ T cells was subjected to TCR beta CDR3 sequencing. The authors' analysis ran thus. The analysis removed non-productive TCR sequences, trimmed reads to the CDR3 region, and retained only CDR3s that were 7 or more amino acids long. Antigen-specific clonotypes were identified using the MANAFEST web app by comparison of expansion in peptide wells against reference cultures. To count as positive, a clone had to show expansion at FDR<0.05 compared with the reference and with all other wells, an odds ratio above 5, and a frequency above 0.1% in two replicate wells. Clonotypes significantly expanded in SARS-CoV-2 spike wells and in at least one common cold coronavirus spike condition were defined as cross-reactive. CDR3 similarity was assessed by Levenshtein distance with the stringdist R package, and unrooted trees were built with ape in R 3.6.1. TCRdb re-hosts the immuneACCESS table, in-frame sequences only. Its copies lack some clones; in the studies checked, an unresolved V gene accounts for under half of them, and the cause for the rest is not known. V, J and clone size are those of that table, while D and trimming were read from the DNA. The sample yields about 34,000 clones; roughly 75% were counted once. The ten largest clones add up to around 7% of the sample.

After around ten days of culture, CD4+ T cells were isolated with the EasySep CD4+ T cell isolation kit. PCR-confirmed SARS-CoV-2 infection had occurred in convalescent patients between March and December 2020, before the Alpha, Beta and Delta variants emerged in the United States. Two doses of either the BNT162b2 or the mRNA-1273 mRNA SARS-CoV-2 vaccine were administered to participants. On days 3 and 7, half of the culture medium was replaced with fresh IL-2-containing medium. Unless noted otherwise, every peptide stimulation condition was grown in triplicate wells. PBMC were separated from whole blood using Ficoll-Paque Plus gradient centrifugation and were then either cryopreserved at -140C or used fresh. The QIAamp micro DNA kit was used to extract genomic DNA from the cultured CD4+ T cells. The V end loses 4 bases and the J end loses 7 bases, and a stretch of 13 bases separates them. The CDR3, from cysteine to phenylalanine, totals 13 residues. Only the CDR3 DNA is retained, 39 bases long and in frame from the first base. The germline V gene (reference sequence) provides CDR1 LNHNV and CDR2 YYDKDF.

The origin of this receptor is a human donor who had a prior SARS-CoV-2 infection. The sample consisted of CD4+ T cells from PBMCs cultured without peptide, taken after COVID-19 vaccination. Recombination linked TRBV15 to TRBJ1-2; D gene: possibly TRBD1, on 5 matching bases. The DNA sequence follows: TGTGCCACCAGCACGGGACGGGCGGGTGGCTACACCTTC. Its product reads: CATSTGRAGGYTF.